A single T cell receptor (beta chain) is shown here with its context. This sample was taken from a study of cytomegalovirus exposure and HLA in healthy donors. With 1 base removed from V and 1 base from J, the gap between germline ends came to 17 bases. The germline gives CDR1 SGHTS, CDR2 YDEGEE. CDR3 length: 17 amino acids. The PCR employed 60 Vbeta primers together with 13 Jbeta primers. Libraries were prepared by immunoSEQ multiplex PCR; TCRdb keeps only in-frame clonotypes and omits some of them. Of around 61,000 clones in the sample, 65% to 80% were seen once. The chain recombines TRBV5-8 with TRBJ1-1, with D perhaps matching TRBD1 (5 bases). The origin of this receptor is a man aged 40-49 years in good health and CMV-seropositive. The sequencing sample was made of PBMCs. The CDR3 spells CASSLRYVRGPNTEAFF. The CDR3 DNA sequence: TGTGCCAGCAGCTTGCGCTACGTAAGGGGTCCGAACACTGAAGCTTTCTTT.